This T cell receptor (beta chain) derives from a study of blood T cells in healthy people across ages (dated by TCRdb to about 2015). Study-level background: In model experiments, template switching captured roughly one uniquely barcoded TCR beta cDNA molecule for every two T cells. Age-related changes in TCR beta repertoire diversity were measured in the study by deep sequencing normalized with unique cDNA molecular identifiers. Donors were grouped into four age groups: young (average 16 years), middle-aged (approximately 41), aged (roughly 67) and long-lived (over 80). To avoid experimental bias, donors of different ages were spread randomly across the sequencing lanes. Using the same blood draw, the study looked at two additional independent replicas of 1 million unique cDNA reads for two donors, one aged 18 to 29 and the other aged 80 or older. Overall study outcomes, separate from this receptor: The percentage of naive T cells measured by flow cytometry correlated strongly with observed TCR beta diversity. Compared with the aged group, the long-lived group had more naive CD4+ T cells, fewer expanded clones and increased TCR diversity, suggesting age selection. As age increased, observed TCR beta diversity per million T cells dropped in a roughly linear way, and a significant reduction was already evident by age 40. Estimates of total diversity from one million sequenced T cells were regarded as lower bounds and underestimates. Because profiling used bulk unsorted PBMCs, naive and antigen-experienced compartments could not be compared conclusively. The CMV infection status of donors was not known, potentially confounding age-related changes in expanded clonotypes.

Trimming removed 7 bases from V and 2 bases from J, leaving 8 bases between the germline ends. CDR1 and CDR2 were assigned from the germline V gene as SGHTA and FQGNSA. Spanning cysteine to phenylalanine, the CDR3 consists of 13 amino acids. Just the 39-base CDR3 DNA is kept, in frame starting at base 1. On this clonotype itself: What antigen it recognizes has not been identified. No quality values exist for individual bases; no much larger clone is one base distant.

Library preparation used 5' RACE. Sequencing took place on an Illumina HiSeq 2500. The second PCR ran for about 6 to 12 cycles and used a J-beta primer mix along with a sample-barcoded 5' primer. Each TCR beta cDNA molecule received a unique molecular identifier from a template-switch 5' adaptor carrying 12 random nucleotides. At least 3 million CDR3-containing paired-end reads were obtained from each sample. First-strand cDNA synthesis was performed from all RNA using the Mint cDNA synthesis kit, with priming by a TRBC-specific oligonucleotide. All cDNA was treated with uracil-DNA glycosylase and then went through a first 18-cycle PCR with the universal primers M1SS and BC2_uni_R. The original pipeline was this. For normalization, 1 million high-quality reads were randomly selected from each sample, with every read carrying a distinct molecular identifier. Instead of being binned into consensus sequences, reads that shared molecular identifiers were thrown out. MiTCR, run with a Q25 quality threshold and the strictest error-elimination algorithm, handled CDR3 identification, clonotype clustering and error correction. Lower-bound total TCR beta diversity was estimated with a nonparametric unseen species model using Euler transformation. TCRdb redid the processing of the public reads, applying fastp at Q25 and MiXCR, and retained in-frame beta chains. One record per CDR3 amino acid sequence lists the most common genes and DNA. These V and J calls derive from TCRdb rather than the authors' analysis. The sample table lists 1.6 million or so distinct CDR3 sequences, 30% to 35% of them with a count of one. Roughly 10% of the sample belongs to the ten largest clones.

The 39 donors, aged about 6 to 95 years, were systemically healthy Caucasian individuals from Russia. Approximately 10 milliliters of peripheral blood were collected from each donor into EDTA-treated Vacutainer tubes. Ficoll-Paque density-gradient centrifugation was used to isolate PBMCs, with at least 6 million obtained per sample. Trizol reagent was used to extract total RNA from PBMCs, with at least 5.5 micrograms per sample. Naive CD45RAhigh/CD27high T cell percentages were measured by flow cytometry on a PBMC aliquot from every donor. This chain joins TRBV7-2 to TRBJ1-4, with the D gene call left open. This clonotype was sampled from a woman aged 25-40 years in good health. The source material was blood. The DNA sequence is TGTGCCAGCAACTCCGGGACTAATGAAAAACTGTTTTTT. Translation gives CASNSGTNEKLFF.